A selection of T cell receptor beta chains follows, all from one sample in a study of CD8+CD57+ T cells in acquired aplastic anemia. TCRdb re-analysed the reads in MiXCR, keeping a single row per CDR3 protein. This sample has fewer than 80,000 distinct CDR3 sequences, with about 70% found just once. Sequencing was done on a sample of sorted CD4+, CD8+, or CD8+CD57+ T cells (not recorded which) from PBMCs. These receptors originate from a human donor with aplastic anemia. CDR3s include the opening cysteine and the closing phenylalanine or tryptophan. The D gene is left open where the match is weak. The listing skips clone size in some rows; elsewhere it reads once, few, many or a size class.

V gene	clone size	D gene	J gene	CDR3 DNA	CDR3 protein
TRBV20-1	few	.	TRBJ2-7	TGCAGTGCTCCGGCGACAACTTACGAGCAGTACTTC	CSAPATTYEQYF
TRBV9	.	TRBD2	TRBJ2-1	TGTGCCAGCAGCAAGAGCGGGAGCTCCTACAATGAGCAGTTCTTC	CASSKSGSSYNEQFF
TRBV15	once	TRBD1	TRBJ2-3	TGTGCCACCAGCAGCTTGGGGGGGACAGGGGTTTTTGGCACAGATACGCAGTATTTT	CATSSLGGTGVFGTDTQYF
TRBV20-1	few	TRBD1	TRBJ1-2	TGCAGTGCTAGCACCGGGACAGACTATGGCTACACCTTC	CSASTGTDYGYTF
TRBV5-6	.	TRBD2	TRBJ2-5	TGTGCCAGCAGCCCCCCTCGGGGGACTAGCGGGGGAGAGACCCAGTACTTC	CASSPPRGTSGGETQYF
TRBV5-6	.	.	TRBJ2-1	TGTGCCAGCAGCTGGGGTCCGGGGGTTGAGCAGTTCTTC	CASSWGPGVEQFF
TRBV12-3/TRBV12-4	.	.	TRBJ2-7	TGTGCCAGCAGTCCCCGCGCCGACTCGTACTACGAGCAGTACTTC	CASSPRADSYYEQYF
TRBV9	.	.	TRBJ2-7	TGTGCCAGCAGCGGGGCGAATAGCCAGCAGTACTTC	CASSGANSQQYF
TRBV10-2	once	.	TRBJ1-1	TGCGCCAGCAGTGAGGGCAGGGTCAACACTGAAGCTTTCTTT	CASSEGRVNTEAFF
TRBV10-3	few	TRBD1	TRBJ2-7	TGTGCCATCAGTCGGGACAGCTCCTACGAGCAGTACTTC	CAISRDSSYEQYF
TRBV4-2	.	.	TRBJ1-3	TGTGCCAGCAGCCAAGATCACGACGGGGGAGGAAACACCATATATTTT	CASSQDHDGGGNTIYF
TRBV2	.	.	TRBJ2-2	TGTGCCAGCAGTCGTGGGGGGAACACCGGGGAGCTGTTTTTT	CASSRGGNTGELFF
TRBV29-1	.	.	TRBJ1-1	TGCAGCGTTGAGCCCGAAGCTTTCTTT	CSVEPEAFF
TRBV7-2	.	.	TRBJ2-7	TGTGCCAGCAGCTTAGGACAGCAAAGCTCCTACGAGCAGTACTTC	CASSLGQQSSYEQYF
TRBV19	.	.	TRBJ2-2	TGTGCCAGTAGTTTTCGTACAGCCTCGAGCACCGGGGAGCTGTTTTTT	CASSFRTASSTGELFF
TRBV6-1	.	.	TRBJ2-3	TGTGCCAGCAGTGAAGCGGGTGGACCCTTCCCCACAGATACGCAGTATTTT	CASSEAGGPFPTDTQYF
TRBV20-1	.	TRBD1	TRBJ2-5	TGCAGTGCTAGAGTTAGGGGGCCACAAGAGACCCAGTACTTC	CSARVRGPQETQYF
TRBV5-1	few	TRBD2	TRBJ2-2	TGCGCCAGCAGCGCGGGACTAGCGGGAGGGCACGGGGAGCTGTTTTTT	CASSAGLAGGHGELFF
TRBV29-1	.	.	TRBJ2-3	TGCAGCGTTGAAGATCCGTCGCGACGTACAGATACGCAGTATTTT	CSVEDPSRRTDTQYF
TRBV7-8	.	.	TRBJ2-7	TGTGCCAGCAGCTTTTTAATAGCATACGAGCAGTACTTC	CASSFLIAYEQYF
TRBV20-1	.	.	TRBJ2-1	TGCAGTGCTAGAGACGCCATGGGGACTCCCGGGACGGTAGTATATGAGCAGTTCTTC	CSARDAMGTPGTVVYEQFF
TRBV24-1	few	TRBD1	TRBJ2-6	TGTGCCACCAGCGAGGGACAGGGGACCCCTGGGGCCAACGTCCTGACTTTC	CATSEGQGTPGANVLTF
TRBV10-3	few	.	TRBJ1-2	TGTGCCATCAGTTCCTCCGGGAGTTACACCTTC	CAISSSGSYTF
TRBV15	.	TRBD2	TRBJ2-3	TGTGCCACCAGCAGAGATCGGGGCGGGGGGCCAGATACGCAGTATTTT	CATSRDRGGGPDTQYF
TRBV19	.	.	TRBJ1-2	TGTGCCAGTAGTACAGATGGTGTAAACTATGGCTACACCTTC	CASSTDGVNYGYTF
TRBV20-1	few	.	TRBJ2-1	TGCAGTGCTACCGGGACCTACAATGAGCAGTTCTTC	CSATGTYNEQFF
TRBV12-3/TRBV12-4	.	.	TRBJ2-5	TGTGCCAGCAGTTTCGGGGAGGCAGGAGAGACCCAGTACTTC	CASSFGEAGETQYF
TRBV2	many	.	TRBJ2-5	TGTGCCAGCAGTTATAGCGTAGAGACCCAGTACTTC	CASSYSVETQYF
TRBV20-1	.	.	TRBJ1-2	TGCAGTGCTAGAGATGTGGCAGTAGCTAACTATGGCTACACCTTC	CSARDVAVANYGYTF
TRBV29-1	many	TRBD1	TRBJ1-1	TGCAGCGTTGGGGGGGGAGGGGGACAGTTCGGTAAGGACACTGAAGCTTTCTTT	CSVGGGGGQFGKDTEAFF
TRBV19	.	.	TRBJ1-3	TGTGCCAGTAGAACCACCATCAGCTCTGGAAACACCATATATTTT	CASRTTISSGNTIYF
TRBV24-1	.	.	TRBJ2-1	TGTGCCACCAGTGACCCCCTCCGACGGGATGGCAATGAGCAGTTCTTC	CATSDPLRRDGNEQFF
TRBV5-8	many	.	TRBJ1-2	TGTGCCAGCAGCAAAAAACGCTTTAACTATGGCTACACCTTC	CASSKKRFNYGYTF
TRBV29-1	.	.	TRBJ1-5	TGCAGCGTCGGAAGTAGTACAGGGTCCGGCCAGCCCCAGCATTTT	CSVGSSTGSGQPQHF
TRBV20-1	once	TRBD1	TRBJ1-2	TGCAGTGCTAGAGATACGACAGGGGTGGGGTATGGCTACACCTTC	CSARDTTGVGYGYTF
TRBV7-9	.	.	TRBJ1-2	TGTGCCAGCAGCACCAAAAACTATGGCTACACCTTC	CASSTKNYGYTF
TRBV25-1	.	.	TRBJ2-1	TGTGCCCTCTACAATGAGCAGTTCTTC	CALYNEQFF